This T cell receptor beta chain was sequenced during a study of identical twins' blood T cells. Overall study results and limits: Even for out-of-frame TCRbeta, twins reportedly shared V gene usage much more than unrelated donors. Twins shared about as many clonotypes as their cloneset sizes predicted.

With regard to this clonotype: Its antigen is unknown.

MiXCR, run by TCRdb on the 5' RACE reads, gives a single entry per CDR3 protein. The sample has roughly 340,000 distinct CDR3 sequences; about 28% are singletons. Sequenced material: PBMCs. The clonotype originates from a woman aged 18 to 49 in good health.

The CDR3 region has the DNA TGTGCTAGTGGTTTGGTATCCAGGGGGCCAACTAATGAAAAACTGTTTTTT. It specifies CASGLVSRGPTNEKLFF. The rearrangement joins TRBV12-5 to TRBJ1-4; 8 positions match TRBD1. The CDR3 runs 17 residues. V trimming: 0 bases; J trimming: 0 bases; junction bases outside the gene matches: 3. The germline V gene has CDR1 LGHNT and CDR2 FRNRAP. Combining the CDR3 with reference TRBV12-5 and TRBJ1-4 gives the whole variable domain DARVTQTPRHKVTEMGQEVTMRCQPILGHNTVFWYRQTMMQGLELLAYFRNRAPLDDSGMPKDRFSAEMPDATLATLKIQPSEPRDSAVYFCASGLVSRGPTNEKLFFGSGTQLSVL.